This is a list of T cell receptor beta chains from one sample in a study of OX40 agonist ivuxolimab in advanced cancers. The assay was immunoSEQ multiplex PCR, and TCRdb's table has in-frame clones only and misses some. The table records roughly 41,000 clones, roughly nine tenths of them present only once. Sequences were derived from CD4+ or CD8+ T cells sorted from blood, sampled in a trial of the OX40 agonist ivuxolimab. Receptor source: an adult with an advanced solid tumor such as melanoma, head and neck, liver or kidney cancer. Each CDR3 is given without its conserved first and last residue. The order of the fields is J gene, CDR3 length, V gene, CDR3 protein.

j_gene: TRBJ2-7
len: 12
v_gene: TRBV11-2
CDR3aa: ASSSTGQSYEQY

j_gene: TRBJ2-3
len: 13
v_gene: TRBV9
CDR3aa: ASSGTSGVTDTQY

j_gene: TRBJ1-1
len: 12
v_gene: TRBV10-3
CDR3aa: ATSTPVPRLGAF

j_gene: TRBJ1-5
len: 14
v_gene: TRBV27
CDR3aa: ASSLGQGRNNQPQH

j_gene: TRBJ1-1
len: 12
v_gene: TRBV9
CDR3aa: ASSPGQQNTEAF

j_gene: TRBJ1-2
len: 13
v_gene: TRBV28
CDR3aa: ASSPTTGERNGYT

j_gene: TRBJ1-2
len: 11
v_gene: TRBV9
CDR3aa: ASSTTYRDGYT

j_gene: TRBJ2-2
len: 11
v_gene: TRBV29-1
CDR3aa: SVGEPNTGELF

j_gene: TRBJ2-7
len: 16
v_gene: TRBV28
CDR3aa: ASIPGLIGQVLLYEQY

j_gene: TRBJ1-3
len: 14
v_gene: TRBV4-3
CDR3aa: ASSQDSRGTGNTIY

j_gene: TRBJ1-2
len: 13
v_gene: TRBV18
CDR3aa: ASSPPLQGNYGYT

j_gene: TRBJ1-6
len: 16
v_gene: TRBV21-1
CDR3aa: ASSKKNATGGLNSPLH

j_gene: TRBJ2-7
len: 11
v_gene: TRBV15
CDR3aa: ATRGDYSYEQY

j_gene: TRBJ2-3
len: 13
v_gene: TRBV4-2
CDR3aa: ASSQEGLAGGTQY

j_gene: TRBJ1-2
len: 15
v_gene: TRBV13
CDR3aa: ASSSPRAGSSNYGYT

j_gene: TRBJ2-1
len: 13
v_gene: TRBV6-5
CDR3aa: ASSYPGQGGNEQF

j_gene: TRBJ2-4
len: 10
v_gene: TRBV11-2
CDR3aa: ASSLGQNIQY

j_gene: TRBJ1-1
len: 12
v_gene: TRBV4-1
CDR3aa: ASSQDRTNTEAF

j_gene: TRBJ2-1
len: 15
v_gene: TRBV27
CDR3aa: ASSAIQTSGGASEQF

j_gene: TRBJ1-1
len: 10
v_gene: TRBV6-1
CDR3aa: ASPDGSTEAF

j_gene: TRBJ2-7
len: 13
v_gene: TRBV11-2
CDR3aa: ASSLLRGNSYEQY

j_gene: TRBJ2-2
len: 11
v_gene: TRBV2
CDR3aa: ASSLGVPGELF

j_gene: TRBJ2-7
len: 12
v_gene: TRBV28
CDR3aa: ASKDSGGASEQY

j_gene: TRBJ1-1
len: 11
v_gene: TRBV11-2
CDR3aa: ASSSYRGQGAF

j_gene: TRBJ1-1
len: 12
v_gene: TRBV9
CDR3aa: ASSAWGLNTEAF

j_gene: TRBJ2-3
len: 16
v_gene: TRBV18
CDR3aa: ASPPKKDRGDFADTQY

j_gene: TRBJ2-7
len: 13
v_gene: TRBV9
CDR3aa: ASSVSGTSRDEQY

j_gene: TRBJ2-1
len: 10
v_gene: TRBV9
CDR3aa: ASSVIEGEQF

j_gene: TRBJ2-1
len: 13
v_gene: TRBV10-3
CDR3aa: AINVGGPAPNEQF

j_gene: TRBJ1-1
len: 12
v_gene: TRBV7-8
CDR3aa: ASSPLGHSPEAF

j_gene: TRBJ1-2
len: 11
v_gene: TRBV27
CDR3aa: ASSSFGLQGYT

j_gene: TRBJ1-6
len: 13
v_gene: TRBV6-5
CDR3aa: ASSYTGLRNSPLH

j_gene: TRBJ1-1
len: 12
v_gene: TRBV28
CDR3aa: ASSIRGGSTEAF

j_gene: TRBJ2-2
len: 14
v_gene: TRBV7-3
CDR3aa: ASSLTGTDRTGELF

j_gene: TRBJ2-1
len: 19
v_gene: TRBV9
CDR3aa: ASSVVFCGSKGPYFYNEQF

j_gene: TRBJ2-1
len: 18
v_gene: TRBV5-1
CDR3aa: ASSAPGGGGRPASYNEQF